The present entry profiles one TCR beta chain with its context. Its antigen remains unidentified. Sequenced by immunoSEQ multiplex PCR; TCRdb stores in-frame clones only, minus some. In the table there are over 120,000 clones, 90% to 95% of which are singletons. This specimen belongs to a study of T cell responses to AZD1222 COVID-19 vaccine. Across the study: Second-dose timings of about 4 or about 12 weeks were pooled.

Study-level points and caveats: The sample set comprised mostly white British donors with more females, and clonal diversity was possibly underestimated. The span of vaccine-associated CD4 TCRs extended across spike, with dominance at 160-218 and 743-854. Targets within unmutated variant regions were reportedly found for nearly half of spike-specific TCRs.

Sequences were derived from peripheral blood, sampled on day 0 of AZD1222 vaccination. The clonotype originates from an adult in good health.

The CDR3 here is CASSARTGTETQYF. For the CDR3, the DNA is TGTGCCAGCAGCGCCCGGACAGGGACGGAGACCCAGTACTTC. The rearrangement links TRBV9 to TRBJ2-5; 8 nucleotides align to TRBD1. The CDR3 is 14 amino acids. V was clipped by 3 bases and J by 5 bases; unmatched bases: 6. CDR1 and CDR2 (germline): SGDLS, YYNGEE.